The 32 T cell receptor beta chains below all came from one sample that was sequenced in a study of blood T cell repertoires in COVID-19. Sequencing used immunoSEQ multiplex PCR; TCRdb keeps in-frame clones, though not all of them. The data contain tens of thousands of clones, 80% to 85% of them singletons. The sequenced sample consisted of peripheral blood. All receptors come from a man aged 30 to 39 with COVID-19, enrolled during active disease.

This chain joins TRBV7-9 and TRBJ2-2; D may be TRBD1 (6 bases). Trimming stripped 5 bases from V and 3 bases from J, with 19 bases between. This CDR3 contains 17 residues. Germline CDR1 is SEHNR and CDR2 is FQNEAQ (reference sequence). The CDR3 loop is CASSPSGARRDTGELFF. The CDR3 region has the DNA TGTGCCAGCAGCCCGTCAGGGGCTAGAAGGGACACCGGGGAGCTGTTTTTT.

The chain recombines TRBV5-1 with TRBJ2-5; TRBD1 aligns across 7 bases. Germline V gives CDR1 SGHRS, CDR2 YFSETQ. The CDR3 totals 15 residues. Trimming took 0 bases from V and 4 from J; bases not matched to a gene: 6. This CDR3 is CASSLGTKGAETQYF. In DNA form, the CDR3 reads TGCGCCAGCAGCTTGGGCACCAAGGGGGCAGAGACCCAGTACTTC.

Turning to this clone: One end of the junction does not line up with germline, which may come from a read error. The chain uses TRBV2 and TRBJ2-4, with D possibly TRBD1 on 6 matching bases. Per the germline V gene, CDR1 is SNHLY and CDR2 is FYNNEI. This CDR3 spans 14 amino acids. The CDR3 region has the DNA TGTGCCAGCAGAGAAGACAGGCCCAAAAACATTCAGTACTTC. Its translation: CASREDRPKNIQYF.

This clone turned up a few times. The J gene is TRBJ1-2, the V gene TRBV3-1 (or the pseudogene TRBV3-2), with D maybe TRBD1 (6 bases). V lost 2 bases and J lost 4, with 17 bases in between. The CDR3 sequence is 16 residues long. CDR1 is LGHDT, CDR2 YNNKEL, per germline (reference sequence). The CDR3 bases are TGTGCCAGCAGCCAATTTACAGGAGAAGGGGGCTATGGCTACACCTTC. It translates to CASSQFTGEGGYGYTF.

The CDR3 spells CASSPGIYGYTF. CDR3 nucleotides: TGTGCCAGCAGCCCAGGCATCTATGGCTACACCTTC. The gene calls are TRBV5-6 and TRBJ1-2; D remains unclear. The ends were cut back, 4 bases at V and 4 bases at J, with 8 bases in the middle. CDR3 length: 12 amino acids. Germline loops: CDR1 SGHDT, CDR2 YYEEEE.

The V and J genes are TRBV5-4 and TRBJ1-2, with D possibly matching TRBD1 (5 bases). CDR3 size: 15 residues. CDR1 and CDR2 from the germline V gene are SGHNT and YYREEE (reference sequence). V lost 2 bases, J lost 3 bases, and 14 bases lay in between. CDR3 bases: TGTGCCAGCAGCTTAGGGGATCCGGGGGACTATGGCTACACCTTC. Its translation: CASSLGDPGDYGYTF.

The CDR3 region is CASSVSGQGLNEQFF. CDR3 bases: TGTGCCAGCAGCGTCTCGGGACAGGGTCTCAATGAGCAGTTCTTC. This chain uses TRBV7-8 with TRBJ2-1; 9 bases align to TRBD1. The V gene's germline CDR1 is SGHVS and CDR2 FQNEAQ. This CDR3 has 15 residues. Trimming removed 5 bases from V and 6 bases from J; junction bases left unmatched: 8.

J is TRBJ1-1 and V is TRBV5-1; 7 nucleotides line up with TRBD1. The CDR3 is 14 residues long. Per the germline V gene, CDR1 is SGHRS and CDR2 is YFSETQ. V lost 2 bases, J lost 6 bases, and 7 bases stayed unmatched. The CDR3 is CASSFTSGTAEAFF. CDR3 in DNA: TGCGCCAGCAGCTTTACCTCTGGGACAGCTGAAGCTTTCTTT.

This clone has more than one count but fewer than ten. The chain is built from TRBV4-1 and TRBJ2-7; the D gene is possibly TRBD1 (11 bases). V was shortened by 4 bases and J by 1 base, with 26 bases between the two germline ends. The CDR3 is 19 residues long. From germline, CDR1 is MGHRA and CDR2 YSYEKL. The CDR3 here is CASSLRTGGTSGISYEQYF. As DNA, the CDR3 is TGCGCCAGCAGCCTAAGGACAGGGGGCACTAGCGGGATTTCCTACGAGCAGTACTTC.

Many counts were recorded for this clone. The rearrangement uses TRBV27 and TRBJ1-6; D ambiguous. The V gene's germline CDR1 is MNHEY and CDR2 SMNVEV (reference sequence). Trimming removed 5 bases from V and 1 base from J, with 9 bases in between. The CDR3 contains 15 residues. In DNA, the CDR3 is TGTGCCAGCAGTCCGTGGGCATCCTATAATTCACCCCTCCACTTT. This codes for CASSPWASYNSPLHF.

The rearrangement links TRBV27 to TRBJ1-1; the match to TRBD1 covers 7 bases. The CDR3 spans 15 residues. From germline, CDR1 is MNHEY and CDR2 SMNVEV (reference sequence). Unmatched junction bases numbered 7, after V lost 6 bases and J lost 0 bases. Here the CDR3 DNA reads TGTGCCAGCAGATCCGGGACAGCAATGAACACTGAAGCTTTCTTT. Its protein is CASRSGTAMNTEAFF.

The J gene is TRBJ1-1, the V gene TRBV30; perhaps TRBD1 as D (6 bases). The CDR3 has 14 residues. The germline V and J ends were trimmed by 2 bases and 3 bases, with 13 bases remaining between them. CDR1 GTSNPN and CDR2 SVGIG come from the germline V gene (reference sequence). The CDR3 spells CAWSLTGMDTEAFF. The CDR3 DNA follows: TGTGCCTGGAGTCTTACAGGGATGGACACTGAAGCTTTCTTT.

The chain employs TRBV11-3 and TRBJ1-1, with 7 bases matching TRBD1. From germline, CDR1 is SGHNT and CDR2 YENEEA. This CDR3 is 15 amino acids long. With 7 bases clipped from V and 3 bases from J, the junction kept 11 bases outside the gene matches. CDR3 residues: CASTSRDSPYTEAFF. DNA of the CDR3: TGTGCCAGCACCTCACGGGACAGCCCTTACACTGAAGCTTTCTTT.

This rearrangement joins TRBV2 to TRBJ1-6; 8 bases agree with TRBD1. Germline CDR1 SNHLY, CDR2 FYNNEI. The CDR3 has 16 residues. V dropped 0 bases and J dropped 7; count of bases not matched to a gene: 5. Here the CDR3 DNA reads TGTGCCAGCAGTGAAGCGCAGGGGGCGAGGAATTCACCCCTCCACTTT. This sequence encodes CASSEAQGARNSPLHF.

The V and J genes are TRBV5-6 and TRBJ2-6, with 9 bases lining up with TRBD2. The junction had 5 bases not matched to a gene; V was cut back by 4 bases and J by 0 bases. The CDR3 consists of 17 residues. CDR1 is SGHDT, CDR2 YYEEEE, per germline. This CDR3 is CASSQGLAPSGANVLTF. The CDR3 DNA reads as TGTGCCAGCAGCCAGGGACTAGCCCCCTCTGGGGCCAACGTCCTGACTTTC.

This sequence joins TRBV19 and TRBJ2-1; TRBD1 might be the D (6 bases). Deletions cut 1 base from V and 4 bases from J, with 14 bases between. The CDR3 covers 16 residues. Germline V gene lookup returns CDR1 LNHDA and CDR2 SQIVND (reference sequence). The CDR3 nucleotides are TGTGCCAGTAGTATAGGGGGACAAGGGGTATACAATGAGCAGTTCTTC. It encodes CASSIGGQGVYNEQFF.

This clone was detected only once. The chain links TRBV2 to TRBJ2-3; TRBD2 might be the D (6 bases). The germline V gene has CDR1 SNHLY and CDR2 FYNNEI. This CDR3 has 13 residues. The V gene lost 5 bases and the J gene lost 1 base, with 7 bases spanning the gap. As DNA, the CDR3 is TGTGCCAGCAGTCCTAGCGGCACAGATACGCAGTATTTT. Its protein product is CASSPSGTDTQYF.

With regard to this clone: This could be a read error, since a much larger clone is one nucleotide away. The same CDR3 can be traced to other DNA sequences in this sample. The V call is TRBV6-2 or TRBV6-3, the J call TRBJ2-7; TRBD1 matches 9 bases. The trim removed 2 bases at V and 4 bases at J, leaving 6 bases unmatched. CDR1 MNHEY and CDR2 SVGEGT come from the germline V gene. The CDR3 covers 15 residues. CDR3 sequence: CASSYQGQGLYEQYF. CDR3 DNA: TGTGCCAGCAGTTACCAGGGACAGGGTCTATACGAGCAGTACTTC.

The chain carries TRBV18 and TRBJ2-3, with 7 bases aligning to TRBD1. Germline assignment: CDR1 KGHSH and CDR2 LQKENI. This CDR3 contains 15 residues. The J segment lost 0 bases and the V segment lost 2 bases, leaving 2 bases of the junction unmatched. The DNA for the CDR3 is TGTGCCAGCTCACCATCGACAGGGAGCACAGATACGCAGTATTTT. It codes for CASSPSTGSTDTQYF.

A word on this clone: The same CDR3 also results from other DNA sequences found in this sample. The gene calls are TRBV6-5 and TRBJ2-7, with unresolved D. Deletions cut 2 bases from V and 5 bases from J, with 13 bases between. Germline CDR1 MNHEY, CDR2 SVGAGI. The CDR3 is 14 amino acids. CDR3 DNA: TGTGCCAGCAGTTACAGCAGAGGCGACCACGAGCAGTACTTC. Translation: CASSYSRGDHEQYF.

This clone was seen just once. The chain joins TRBV5-6 to TRBJ2-5, with D unresolved. The CDR3 length is 15 residues. The germline gives CDR1 SGHDT, CDR2 YYEEEE. Trimming shortened V by 0 bases and J by 5 bases, and 14 bases separated the two germline ends. The CDR3 sequence is CASSLGALPRETQYF. Written as DNA, the CDR3 is TGTGCCAGCAGCTTGGGAGCACTACCTCGGGAGACCCAGTACTTC.

This chain uses TRBV27 with TRBJ1-5; TRBD1 might be the D (5 bases). The germline V gene encodes CDR1 MNHEY and CDR2 SMNVEV (reference sequence). The CDR3 contains 15 residues. V lost 5 bases to trimming and J lost 7 bases, with 18 bases between them. CDR3 bases: TGTGCCAGCAGTGCGACCCCTCAGGGTAGGCAGCCCCAGCATTTT. Encoded protein: CASSATPQGRQPQHF.

The chain couples TRBV30 to TRBJ2-7, with 11 bases aligning to TRBD1. The CDR3 is 13 residues long. In germline, CDR1 is GTSNPN, CDR2 SVGIG (reference sequence). The junction had 7 bases not matched to a gene; V was cut back by 5 bases and J by 7 bases. The DNA for the CDR3 is TGTGCCTGGGTCCCGGGACAGGGGGTTGAGCAGTACTTC. Residues: CAWVPGQGVEQYF.

The V call is TRBV4-1, the J call TRBJ1-6, with TRBD1 matching 11 bases. The trim removed 4 bases at V and 5 bases at J, leaving 7 bases unmatched. CDR3 length: 17 amino acids. Germline CDR1 reads MGHRA; CDR2 reads YSYEKL. The CDR3 protein is CASSRGGQGADNSPLHF. Here the CDR3 DNA reads TGCGCCAGCAGCCGAGGAGGACAGGGGGCCGATAATTCACCCCTCCACTTT.

The chain uses TRBV10-3 and TRBJ2-1; tentative D call: TRBD1 (6 bases). This CDR3 spans 13 amino acids. The germline V gene has CDR1 ENHRY and CDR2 SYGVKD. Trimming pared 11 bases from V and 7 bases from J, leaving 18 bases between. CDR3 loop: CAYSGGQLNEQFF. DNA for the CDR3: TGTGCCTATAGTGGGGGCCAGTTAAATGAGCAGTTCTTC.

This clone was detected only a few times. The chain links TRBV28 to TRBJ2-7; TRBD1 aligns across 7 bases. The V gene's germline CDR1 is MDHEN and CDR2 SYDVKM. V trimming: 9 bases; J trimming: 2 bases; junction bases outside the gene matches: 4. The CDR3 consists of 12 residues. CDR3 DNA sequence: TGTGCCAGTCGGACAGGTACCTACGAGCAGTACTTC. Its translation is CASRTGTYEQYF.

The V gene is TRBV16, the J gene TRBJ2-5, with D possibly TRBD2 on 7 matching bases. This CDR3 is built from 16 residues. The V gene lost 4 bases and the J gene lost 5 bases, with 20 bases spanning the gap. Germline V gives CDR1 KGHSY, CDR2 FQNENV. CDR3 coding DNA: TGTGCCAGCAGCCTCCCGGACAGCAGGGAGGGGGAGACCCAGTACTTC. Translating it yields CASSLPDSREGETQYF.

The table lists this clone with a count of one. This sequence joins TRBV27 and TRBJ2-6, with TRBD1 matching over 7 bases. Trimming cost V 3 bases and J 0 bases; bases outside gene matches: 8. CDR1 and CDR2 (germline): MNHEY, SMNVEV (reference sequence). The CDR3 covers 18 residues. CDR3 protein: CASSFRGTASSGANVLTF. CDR3 in DNA: TGTGCCAGCAGTTTTAGGGGGACAGCCAGCTCTGGGGCCAACGTCCTGACTTTC. The full variable domain, with the rest looked up from reference TRBV27 and TRBJ2-6, is EAQVTQNPRYLITVTGKKLTVTCSQNMNHEYMSWYRQDPGLGLRQIYYSMNVEVTDKGDVPEGYKVSRKEKRNFPLILESPSPNQTSLYFCASSFRGTASSGANVLTFGAGSRLTVL.

This chain links TRBV3-1 (or the pseudogene TRBV3-2) with TRBJ2-1, with no clear D. Germline V gene data show CDR1 as LGHDT and CDR2 as YNNKEL (reference sequence). Trimming took off 3 bases at V and 6 bases at J, with 9 bases between the two ends. The CDR3 extends over 13 amino acids. CDR3 coding DNA: TGTGCCAGCAGCCAGTCCATGCGCAATGAGCAGTTCTTC. It translates to CASSQSMRNEQFF.

Only a few counts were recorded for this clone. For the CDR3, the DNA is TGTGCCAGTAGGGACCAACAGGTGGTCTCTGGAAACACCATATATTTT. It yields the protein CASRDQQVVSGNTIYF. The V call is TRBV19, the J call TRBJ1-3; weak D call: TRBD1 (5 bases). This CDR3 contains 16 residues. Germline CDR1 is LNHDA and CDR2 is SQIVND (reference sequence). Trimming took 6 bases from V and 0 from J, leaving 15 bases between them.

The chain uses TRBV7-9 and TRBJ2-2, with 8 bases fitting TRBD1. The CDR3 consists of 15 residues. V was pared by 3 bases and J by 5 bases, with 5 bases of the junction left unmatched. CDR1 is SEHNR, CDR2 FQNEAQ, per germline (reference sequence). CDR3 nucleotide sequence: TGTGCCAGCAGCTTCGGGCAGGGGGCAACCGGGGAGCTGTTTTTT. Residues: CASSFGQGATGELFF. The full variable domain, with the rest looked up from reference TRBV7-9 and TRBJ2-2, is DTGVSQNPRHKITKRGQNVTFRCDPISEHNRLYWYRQTLGQGPEFLTYFQNEAQLEKSRLLSDRFSAERPKGSFSTLEIQRTEQGDSAMYLCASSFGQGATGELFFGEGSRLTVL.

The chain couples TRBV6-5 to TRBJ1-1, with D tentatively TRBD1 (5 bases). This CDR3 is built from 15 residues. Looked up from germline, CDR1 is MNHEY and CDR2 is SVGAGI. Trimming took 0 bases from V and 5 from J, leaving 13 bases between them. The DNA for the CDR3 is TGTGCCAGCAGTTACTCCCCCGGGGGAACGACTGAAGCTTTCTTT. Translation gives CASSYSPGGTTEAFF.